The 25 T cell receptor beta chains presented below share a single source sample, sequenced in a study of blood T cell repertoires in COVID-19. Libraries were prepared by immunoSEQ multiplex PCR; TCRdb keeps only in-frame clonotypes and omits some of them. This sample has around 310,000 clones; roughly 89% occur once, and the top ten carry more than 0.85%. Sample: peripheral blood. These TCRs come from a woman aged 40 to 55 with COVID-19, enrolled during active disease.

V is TRBV7-2 and J is TRBJ1-1, with D possibly matching TRBD1 (5 bases). CDR3 length: 14 residues. Between the trimmed V and J ends, which lost 5 bases and 1 base, there was a span of 11 bases. Looked up from germline, CDR1 is SGHTA and CDR2 is FQGNSA. The CDR3 DNA reads as TGTGCCAGCAGCCAGGGTCTCACGAACACTGAAGCTTTCTTT. Translation: CASSQGLTNTEAFF.

The chain uses TRBV19 and TRBJ1-5; 8 nucleotides line up with TRBD1. From germline, CDR1 is LNHDA and CDR2 SQIVND (reference sequence). The CDR3 totals 16 residues. Unmatched junction bases numbered 8, after V lost 5 bases and J lost 2 bases. CDR3 loop: CASSLIDRGGNQPQHF. The CDR3 DNA reads as TGTGCCAGTAGTCTAATTGACAGGGGCGGCAATCAGCCCCAGCATTTT.

The chain links TRBV4-3 to TRBJ1-5; TRBD1 might be the D (6 bases). The CDR3 is 15 amino acids. Between the trimmed V and J ends, which lost 7 bases and 3 bases, there was a span of 16 bases. The V gene's germline CDR1 is LGHNA and CDR2 YSLEER. The CDR3, as DNA: TGCGCCAGCAATCAGACACAGGGACCCAATCAGCCCCAGCATTTT. This encodes CASNQTQGPNQPQHF.

Worth noting for this clone: Different DNA sequences within this sample yield the same CDR3. J is TRBJ1-6 and V is TRBV28, with 8 positions matching TRBD1. This CDR3 is 14 amino acids long. Germline-derived CDR1 and CDR2 are MDHEN and SYDVKM. The junction had 1 base not matched to a gene; V was cut back by 2 bases and J by 7 bases. CDR3: CASSLGQGNSPLHF. The CDR3 region has the DNA TGTGCCAGCAGTTTAGGACAGGGCAATTCACCCCTCCACTTT.

CDR3 nucleotides: TGTGCCAGCAGTTTACTAGACAGGGGAGGTGGCTACACCTTC. This encodes CASSLLDRGGGYTF. The chain links TRBV27 to TRBJ1-2, with 8 bases fitting TRBD1. Unmatched junction bases numbered 6, after V lost 2 bases and J lost 7 bases. This CDR3 is 14 amino acids long. The V gene's germline CDR1 is MNHEY and CDR2 SMNVEV (reference sequence).

The genes are TRBV5-4 and TRBJ1-6; D is unclear. Deletions cut 4 bases from V and 1 base from J, with 12 bases between. The CDR3 is 16 residues long. Germline CDR1 is SGHNT and CDR2 is YYREEE (reference sequence). The CDR3 here is CASSMARKSYNSPLHF. The CDR3 DNA follows: TGTGCCAGCAGCATGGCGAGGAAATCCTATAATTCACCCCTCCACTTT.

This chain links TRBV10-3 with TRBJ1-6; D gene ambiguous. There are 13 residues in the CDR3. The germline gives CDR1 ENHRY, CDR2 SYGVKD. V was pared by 4 bases and J by 7 bases, with 8 bases between. The CDR3 DNA follows: TGTGCCATCAGTGGGCAGGCCAATTCACCCCTCCACTTT. Translation gives CAISGQANSPLHF.

The chain recombines TRBV5-1 with TRBJ2-7; TRBD1 matches 12 bases. CDR1 and CDR2 from the germline V gene are SGHRS and YFSETQ. Trimming at V came to 2 bases and at J to 7 bases, leaving 10 bases not matched to a gene. The CDR3 covers 16 residues. CDR3 residues: CASSFHPGQGAEEQYF. The CDR3 bases are TGCGCCAGCAGCTTTCATCCGGGACAGGGGGCGGAGGAGCAGTACTTC.

The chain employs TRBV27 and TRBJ1-5, with TRBD1 as a possible D gene (5 bases). This CDR3 is 15 amino acids long. V lost 4 bases and J 5 bases, leaving 15 bases between the germline ends. Germline assignment: CDR1 MNHEY and CDR2 SMNVEV (reference sequence). The CDR3 is CASSSQGPPDQPQHF. The CDR3 coding sequence is TGTGCCAGCAGTTCCCAGGGTCCTCCCGATCAGCCCCAGCATTTT.

The rearrangement joins TRBV7-2 to TRBJ2-1; 9 bases map to TRBD1. With V trimmed by 2 bases and J by 3 bases, 11 bases remained unmatched. Germline V CDR1 and CDR2: SGHTA, FQGNSA. The CDR3 totals 18 residues. CDR3 protein: CASSLMRTGGEFYNEQFF. CDR3 in DNA: TGTGCCAGCAGCTTAATGCGCACAGGGGGCGAGTTCTACAATGAGCAGTTCTTC.

The V and J genes are TRBV5-1 and TRBJ2-3; 8 nucleotides line up with TRBD2. V lost 2 bases and J lost 3; bases outside the gene matches: 8. From germline, CDR1 is SGHRS and CDR2 YFSETQ. The CDR3 consists of 16 residues. CDR3 residues: CASSFLAGLGTDTQYF. The DNA for the CDR3 is TGCGCCAGCAGCTTTTTAGCGGGACTTGGTACAGATACGCAGTATTTT.

The gene calls are TRBV30 and TRBJ1-1, with a possible D match to TRBD1 (5 bases). The CDR3 is 13 residues long. Germline V gene data show CDR1 as GTSNPN and CDR2 as SVGIG (reference sequence). Trimming pared 2 bases from V and 4 bases from J, leaving 11 bases between. CDR3: CAWSFDSGTEAFF. CDR3 bases: TGTGCCTGGAGTTTTGACAGTGGCACTGAAGCTTTCTTT.

The chain has TRBV9 and TRBJ1-5; D is unresolved. Germline V lookup: CDR1 SGDLS, CDR2 YYNGEE. Trimming cost V 2 bases and J 5 bases, with 14 bases left between them. There are 15 residues in the CDR3. The CDR3 bases are TGTGCCAGCAGCGTGGGCAGCCTGGGTCATCAGCCCCAGCATTTT. It translates to CASSVGSLGHQPQHF.

The J gene is TRBJ2-7, the V gene TRBV28; no reliable D call. This CDR3 region has 13 residues. Deletions cut 5 bases from V and 5 bases from J, with 13 bases between. Germline-derived CDR1 and CDR2 are MDHEN and SYDVKM. The CDR3 DNA follows: TGTGCCAGCAGTCCCGGAGACCTGAACGAGCAGTACTTC. Amino acids: CASSPGDLNEQYF.

This sequence joins TRBV6-4 and TRBJ2-7; D gene unclear. V was pared by 0 bases and J by 4 bases, with 10 bases between. CDR3 size: 14 residues. Germline V CDR1 and CDR2: MRHNA, SNTAGT. CDR3 bases: TGTGCCAGCAGTGACTCGCGGTGGTTGTACGAGCAGTACTTC. It codes for CASSDSRWLYEQYF.

This clone was seen only once. The rearrangement uses TRBV20-1 and TRBJ2-7, with TRBD2 matching over 7 bases. Losses at the gene ends were 3 bases for V and 2 bases for J; bases not matched to a gene: 10. The CDR3 is 15 amino acids. Looked up from germline, CDR1 is DFQATT and CDR2 is SNEGSKA (reference sequence). As DNA, the CDR3 is TGCAGTGCTAGTATGTCTAGCGGAGTGGCCTACGAGCAGTACTTC. Amino acid sequence: CSASMSSGVAYEQYF.

The V gene is TRBV2, the J gene TRBJ1-2; D is unclear. Germline lookup yields CDR1 SNHLY and CDR2 FYNNEI. This CDR3 has 11 amino acids. Trimming took 4 bases from V and 7 from J, leaving 7 bases between them. CDR3 DNA sequence: TGTGCCAGCAGTGGCAGTTTTGGCTACACCTTC. Its translation is CASSGSFGYTF.

The genes are TRBV11-2 and TRBJ1-1, with D possibly matching TRBD1 (5 bases). The CDR3 runs 19 residues. V was cut by 1 base and J by 4 bases, with 25 bases left in between. Germline loops: CDR1 SGHAT, CDR2 FQNNGV. CDR3 residues: CASSLGLQGVPCFGTEAFF. CDR3 coding DNA: TGTGCCAGCAGCTTAGGCCTTCAGGGTGTCCCTTGTTTTGGCACTGAAGCTTTCTTT.

This sequence joins TRBV7-2 and TRBJ2-7; no reliable D call. The CDR3 has 13 amino acids. V lost 3 bases and J 6 bases, leaving 12 bases between the germline ends. Germline-derived CDR1 and CDR2 are SGHTA and FQGNSA. CDR3 sequence (DNA): TGTGCCAGCAGCTTGGGCAGGATGGGCGAGCAGTACTTC. It codes for CASSLGRMGEQYF. The complete variable domain, with remaining parts taken from reference TRBV7-2 and TRBJ2-7, reads GAGVSQSPSNKVTEKGKDVELRCDPISGHTALYWYRQSLGQGLEFLIYFQGNSAPDKSGLPSDRFSAERTGGSVSTLTIQRTQQEDSAVYLCASSLGRMGEQYFGPGTRLTVT.

V gene TRBV9 combines with J gene TRBJ1-2; the D gene is possibly TRBD1 (5 bases). From germline, CDR1 is SGDLS and CDR2 YYNGEE. Deletions cut 4 bases from V and 7 bases from J, with 23 bases between. The CDR3 extends over 16 amino acids. CDR3 loop: CASSPRGAGSLVGYTF. The CDR3 coding sequence is TGTGCCAGCAGCCCCCGTGGGGCAGGAAGCTTGGTTGGCTACACCTTC.

The chain joins TRBV19 to TRBJ1-1; the match to TRBD1 covers 8 bases. Germline lookup yields CDR1 LNHDA and CDR2 SQIVND (reference sequence). V gave up 1 base and J gave up 3 bases; unmatched junction bases: 7. This CDR3 is built from 16 residues. CDR3 in amino acids: CASSIGTGRIDTEAFF. The DNA for the CDR3 is TGTGCCAGTAGTATAGGGACAGGGAGGATCGACACTGAAGCTTTCTTT.

The chain is built from TRBV3-1 (or the pseudogene TRBV3-2) and TRBJ2-7, with TRBD2 identical over 10 bases. J was trimmed by 0 bases and V by 3 bases; bases with no gene match: 2. The CDR3 contains 15 residues. Germline V gene sequence: CDR1 LGHDT, CDR2 YNNKEL (reference sequence). The DNA of the CDR3 is TGTGCCAGCAGCCAGGCTAGCGGGGGCTCCTACGAGCAGTACTTC. Protein product: CASSQASGGSYEQYF.

The V gene is TRBV5-1, the J gene TRBJ2-3; TRBD1 matches at 10 bases. From germline, CDR1 is SGHRS and CDR2 YFSETQ. The CDR3 has 14 amino acids. V shed 4 bases and J 3 bases; nucleotides not matched to a gene: 2. Here the CDR3 reads CASSPGQGTDTQYF. The CDR3 nucleotides are TGCGCCAGCAGCCCGGGACAGGGGACAGATACGCAGTATTTT.

CDR3 sequence reads: CASSFDSSTDTQYF. As DNA, the CDR3 is TGCGCCAGCAGCTTTGACTCTAGCACAGATACGCAGTATTTT. The chain carries TRBV5-1 and TRBJ2-3; no firm D call. Trimming left V 2 bases short and J 0 bases short, with 7 bases between. CDR1 is SGHRS, CDR2 YFSETQ, per germline. This CDR3 comprises 14 residues.

The chain employs TRBV2 and TRBJ2-3, with D tentatively TRBD1 (5 bases). This CDR3 has 10 residues. Trimming pared 6 bases from V and 9 bases from J, leaving 7 bases between. Germline V gene sequence: CDR1 SNHLY, CDR2 FYNNEI. The CDR3, as DNA: TGTGCCAGCAGGGGGCAAACGCAGTATTTT. Amino acids: CASRGQTQYF.